The rows below give T cell receptor beta chains drawn from one sample of a study of blood T cells in healthy people across ages. One entry per CDR3 protein results from TCRdb running MiXCR on the 5' RACE reads. The table includes fewer than 900,000 distinct CDR3 sequences, under 40% detected once. Sequenced: blood. The receptors were gathered from a man between 18 and 29 years old in good health. Each CDR3 is given with its conserved first and last residue. A D gene is named only where the DNA matches it firmly. Expanded clones get a size class; other rows say once, few or many, or leave the size out.

>-|TRBV5-6|few|TRBJ1-6
TGTGCCAGCAGCGAAACACAGGGATTCGCCTATAATTCACCCCTCCACTTT
CASSETQGFAYNSPLHF
>TRBD2|TRBV20-1|-|TRBJ2-7
TGCAGTGCTAGAGTGGGGATAGCGGGGGGATCATACAATGAGCAGTACTTC
CSARVGIAGGSYNEQYF
>TRBD1|TRBV20-1|-|TRBJ2-7
TGCAGTGCCCCCTCCCCGACCCGGGACAGGGTGACCTACGAGCAGTACTTC
CSAPSPTRDRVTYEQYF
>-|TRBV5-1|many|TRBJ2-7
TGCGCCAGCAGCTTGGAGGGGTTAGCCTACGAGCAGTACTTC
CASSLEGLAYEQYF
>-|TRBV27|-|TRBJ2-7
TGTGCCAGCAGTAGCGGCCCGCCGTCGACCTACAATGAGCAGTACTTC
CASSSGPPSTYNEQYF
>-|TRBV6-6|-|TRBJ1-4
TGTGCCAGCAAACCCCAGGGGACTAATGAAAAACTGTTTTTT
CASKPQGTNEKLFF
>-|TRBV7-2|-|TRBJ1-2
TGTGCCAGCAGCTTAGAGGGCAGGGGAATCCCTGGCTATGGCTACACCTTC
CASSLEGRGIPGYGYTF
>TRBD2|TRBV2|-|TRBJ2-3
TGTGCCTACCGGGGGGGCAGTAGCACAGATACGCAGTATTTT
CAYRGGSSTDTQYF
>-|TRBV29-1|-|TRBJ2-7
TGCAGCGTTGAGTTACTCCCGGGGAGCTCCTACAATGAGCAGTACTTC
CSVELLPGSSYNEQYF
>-|TRBV19|-|TRBJ1-4
TGTGCCAGTAGCCCTACGTGGGCCGATAATGAAAAACTGTTTTTT
CASSPTWADNEKLFF